Sequencing of this T cell receptor beta chain was carried out in a study of T cell changes during pregnancy in multiple sclerosis. Trimming at V came to 2 bases and at J to 5 bases, leaving 6 bases not matched to a gene. Germline V gene data show CDR1 as SGHVS and CDR2 as FQNEAQ. The CDR3 sequence is 16 residues long. Using immunoSEQ multiplex PCR, the repertoire was profiled, and TCRdb retains in-frame clones only, with some absent. This sample yields tens of thousands of clones, of which approximately 91% are seen a single time; 4% to 4.5% belongs to the top ten. The rearrangement joins TRBV7-8 to TRBJ2-1, with TRBD1 identical over 10 bases. Specimen: peripheral blood, collected in the second trimester of pregnancy. This receptor was taken from a female donor in good health, enrolled as a control in a pregnancy study. The chain's CDR3 is CASSLRDRGVHNEQFF. In DNA, the CDR3 is TGTGCCAGCAGCTTAAGGGACAGGGGAGTCCACAATGAGCAGTTCTTC. Variable domain in full (rest from reference TRBV7-8 and TRBJ2-1): GAGVSQSPRYKVAKRGQDVALRCDPISGHVSLFWYQQALGQGPEFLTYFQNEAQLDKSGLPSDRFFAERPEGSVSTLKIQRTQQEDSAVYLCASSLRDRGVHNEQFFGPGTRLTVL.